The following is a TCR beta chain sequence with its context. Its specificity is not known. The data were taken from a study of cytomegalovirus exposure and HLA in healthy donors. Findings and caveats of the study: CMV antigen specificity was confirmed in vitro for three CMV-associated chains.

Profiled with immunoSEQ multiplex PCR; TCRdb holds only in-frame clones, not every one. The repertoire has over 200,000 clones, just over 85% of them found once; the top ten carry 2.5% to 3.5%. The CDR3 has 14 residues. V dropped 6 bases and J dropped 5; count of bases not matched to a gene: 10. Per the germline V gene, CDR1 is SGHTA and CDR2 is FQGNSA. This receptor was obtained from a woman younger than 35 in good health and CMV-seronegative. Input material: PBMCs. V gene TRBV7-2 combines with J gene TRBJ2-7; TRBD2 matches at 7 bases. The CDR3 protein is CASSSWGEGHEQYF. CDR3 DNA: TGTGCCAGCAGTTCCTGGGGGGAGGGTCACGAGCAGTACTTC. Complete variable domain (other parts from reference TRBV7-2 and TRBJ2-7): GAGVSQSPSNKVTEKGKDVELRCDPISGHTALYWYRQSLGQGLEFLIYFQGNSAPDKSGLPSDRFSAERTGGSVSTLTIQRTQQEDSAVYLCASSSWGEGHEQYFGPGTRLTVT.